Below, 15 T cell receptor beta chains from the same sample are listed, as sequenced in a study of cytomegalovirus exposure and HLA in healthy donors. The study ran its PCR with 60 Vbeta and 13 Jbeta primers. Using immunoSEQ multiplex PCR, the repertoire was profiled, and TCRdb retains in-frame clones only, with some absent. The sample consists of approximately 140,000 clones, around 72% of them appearing once. The sequencing input was PBMCs. These receptors were taken from a middle-aged woman in good health and CMV-seronegative.

This clone was found a few times. V and J are TRBV5-1 and TRBJ1-4; D perhaps matches TRBD1 (6 bases). V shed 4 bases and J shed 8 bases, with 18 bases lying between them. The CDR3 is made up of 15 amino acids. Germline CDR1 is SGHRS and CDR2 is YFSETQ. The CDR3: CASSPLGGAREKLFF. As DNA, the CDR3 is TGCGCCAGCAGCCCTCTCGGGGGGGCTCGGGAAAAACTGTTTTTT.

The rearrangement links TRBV28 to TRBJ1-1; 10 nucleotides align to TRBD1. CDR1 is MDHEN and CDR2 is SYDVKM in the germline V gene. This CDR3 has 14 residues. J was trimmed by 7 bases and V by 5 bases; bases with no gene match: 7. CDR3 region: CASSPWTGGSEAFF. Written as DNA, the CDR3 is TGTGCCAGCAGTCCCTGGACAGGGGGGAGTGAAGCTTTCTTT.

This clone was observed once. The genes are TRBV5-5 and TRBJ1-1, with D maybe TRBD1 (5 bases). This CDR3 region has 15 residues. The germline CDR1 and CDR2 sequences are SGHKS and YYEKEE (reference sequence). Trimming stripped 1 base from V and 4 bases from J, with 14 bases between. This CDR3 is CASSLTAQGSTEAFF. Here the CDR3 DNA reads TGTGCCAGCAGCTTGACGGCTCAGGGCAGCACTGAAGCTTTCTTT.

This clone was observed a single time. This chain uses TRBV7-9 with TRBJ2-1; TRBD2 matches at 9 bases. The CDR3 loop spans 15 amino acids. J was trimmed by 7 bases and V by 1 base; bases with no gene match: 5. Germline V lookup: CDR1 SEHNR, CDR2 FQNEAQ (reference sequence). The CDR3 region has the DNA TGTGCCAGCAGCTTAGGGGCGGGGGGGCAGAATGAGCAGTTCTTC. Translating gives CASSLGAGGQNEQFF.

The rearrangement links TRBV11-3 to TRBJ2-7, with D tentatively TRBD2 (6 bases). This CDR3 has 20 residues. Per germline, CDR1 SGHNT and CDR2 YENEEA. V shed 2 bases and J shed 6 bases, with 32 bases lying between them. The chain's CDR3 is CASSLSRWRDGNNSCGEQYV. DNA for the CDR3: TGTGCCAGCAGCTTATCCCGATGGAGGGACGGGAATAACTCTTGTGGCGAGCAGTACGTC.

The chain employs TRBV29-1 and TRBJ2-5; TRBD2 aligns across 10 bases. The germline V gene has CDR1 SQVTM and CDR2 ANQGSEA. Trimming cost V 6 bases and J 6 bases; bases outside gene matches: 13. The CDR3 has 15 residues. CDR3 coding DNA: TGCAGCGTGTGGGTGGCGGGGACTAGCGACCAGACCCAGTACTTC. Translated: CSVWVAGTSDQTQYF.

This chain links TRBV10-3 with TRBJ2-1; the match to TRBD2 covers 8 bases. The CDR3 has 14 residues. V was pared by 4 bases and J by 4 bases, with 3 bases of the junction left unmatched. Germline V gene data show CDR1 as ENHRY and CDR2 as SYGVKD. For the CDR3, the DNA is TGTGCCATCAGTGGGTTAGCGGGGTACAATGAGCAGTTCTTC. Translation: CAISGLAGYNEQFF.

This chain uses TRBV18 with TRBJ1-1; D is unclear. The CDR3 covers 15 residues. CDR1 is KGHSH and CDR2 is LQKENI in the germline V gene. V lost 4 bases and J 4 bases, leaving 16 bases between the germline ends. CDR3 DNA: TGTGCCAGCTCACTTAGCCAGCCTTATTCCACTGAAGCTTTCTTT. It translates to CASSLSQPYSTEAFF.

The J gene is TRBJ1-2, the V gene TRBV7-9; D gene ambiguous. Deletions cut 2 bases from V and 4 bases from J, with 14 bases between. Germline CDR1 SEHNR, CDR2 FQNEAQ (reference sequence). This CDR3 is built from 15 residues. As DNA, the CDR3 is TGTGCCAGCAGCTTATCGTCCCTACTGATCTATGGCTACACCTTC. Translated, it gives CASSLSSLLIYGYTF.

J is TRBJ2-2 and V is TRBV7-2, with TRBD1 identical over 8 bases. The V gene's germline CDR1 is SGHTA and CDR2 FQGNSA. Trimming cost V 2 bases and J 5 bases; bases outside gene matches: 4. The CDR3 sequence is 15 residues long. The CDR3 DNA is TGTGCCAGCAGCTTATCCCGGACAGGGACCGGGGAGCTGTTTTTT. Protein: CASSLSRTGTGELFF. The entire variable domain, with the rest obtained from reference TRBV7-2 and TRBJ2-2, is as follows: GAGVSQSPSNKVTEKGKDVELRCDPISGHTALYWYRQSLGQGLEFLIYFQGNSAPDKSGLPSDRFSAERTGGSVSTLTIQRTQQEDSAVYLCASSLSRTGTGELFFGEGSRLTVL.

The J gene is TRBJ2-2, the V gene TRBV18, with D maybe TRBD2 (6 bases). Trimming removed 1 base from V and 0 bases from J, with 18 bases in between. CDR1 and CDR2 (germline): KGHSH, LQKENI. This CDR3 spans 19 amino acids. The CDR3 is CASSPQALAHPTNTGELFF. CDR3 sequence (DNA): TGTGCCAGCTCACCACAAGCTCTAGCGCACCCGACGAACACCGGGGAGCTGTTTTTT. Full variable domain (outside the CDR3, taken from reference TRBV18 and TRBJ2-2): NAGVMQNPRHLVRRRGQEARLRCSPMKGHSHVYWYRQLPEEGLKFMVYLQKENIIDESGMPKERFSAEFPKEGPSILRIQQVVRGDSAAYFCASSPQALAHPTNTGELFFGEGSRLTVL.

V usage is TRBV2 and J usage is TRBJ2-5, with D maybe TRBD1 (5 bases). The V end was cut by 7 bases, the J end by 4 bases, with 13 bases between. Germline values: CDR1 SNHLY, CDR2 FYNNEI. CDR3 length: 13 amino acids. Written as DNA, the CDR3 is TGTGCCAGCAACGGGCAGGGTCGAGAGACCCAGTACTTC. It specifies CASNGQGRETQYF.

V gene TRBV6-6 combines with J gene TRBJ2-1; D remains ambiguous. The V and J ends lost 5 bases and 10 bases respectively, with 9 bases between them. CDR1 MNHNY and CDR2 SVGAGI come from the germline V gene (reference sequence). CDR3 size: 11 residues. CDR3 sequence (DNA): TGTGCCAGCAGTCCGCGCTGGGAGCAGTTCTTC. Translating it yields CASSPRWEQFF.

The chain employs TRBV27 and TRBJ2-7, with 7 bases fitting TRBD1. This CDR3 spans 13 amino acids. Germline V gene data show CDR1 as MNHEY and CDR2 as SMNVEV (reference sequence). The trim removed 6 bases at V and 3 bases at J, leaving 5 bases unmatched. CDR3 DNA: TGTGCCAGCAGCTACGGACAGGACTACGAGCAGTACTTC. Translated: CASSYGQDYEQYF.

The chain couples TRBV29-1 to TRBJ1-2; D remains ambiguous. The length of the CDR3 is 11 residues. Per germline, CDR1 SQVTM and CDR2 ANQGSEA. V was shortened by 7 bases and J by 6 bases, with 12 bases between the two germline ends. CDR3 in DNA: TGCAGCGGAGCGACCACGAATGGCTACACCTTC. It specifies CSGATTNGYTF.